The rows below give T cell receptor beta chains drawn from one sample of a study of CD4 T cells in relation to SARS-CoV-2 and coronaviruses. Sequencing used immunoSEQ multiplex PCR; TCRdb keeps in-frame clones, though not all of them. Of about 59,000 clones listed, approximately 90% are singletons. Sequencing was performed on memory CD4+ T cells from PBMCs. The receptor set was obtained from a human donor in good health. Both conserved end residues are part of each CDR3. D genes are given only for firm matches. Clone size is not always given. Where it is, it says once, few, many or a class for expanded clones.

clone_size: .; j_call: TRBJ1-5; d_call: .; v_call: TRBV28; cdr3_nt: TGTGCCAGCAGTCGGGATATTTGGCTGGAGAGCAATCAGCCCCAGCATTTT; cdr3_aa: CASSRDIWLESNQPQHF
clone_size: few; j_call: TRBJ2-2; d_call: TRBD2; v_call: TRBV27; cdr3_nt: TGTGCCAGCAGGGCGGGGGGACCGAGAAACACCGGGGAGCTGTTTTTT; cdr3_aa: CASRAGGPRNTGELFF
clone_size: .; j_call: TRBJ1-1; d_call: TRBD1; v_call: TRBV5-1; cdr3_nt: TGCGCCAGCAGCCCTGGGACAGGGGCCCGAGGCACTGAAGCTTTCTTT; cdr3_aa: CASSPGTGARGTEAFF
clone_size: .; j_call: TRBJ2-1; d_call: .; v_call: TRBV28; cdr3_nt: TGTGCCAGCAGTTTACAGGGGATGACCAACAATGAGCAGTTCTTC; cdr3_aa: CASSLQGMTNNEQFF
clone_size: few; j_call: TRBJ2-4; d_call: .; v_call: TRBV19; cdr3_nt: TGTGCCAGTAGTATAGTCGGCGGAAGGGAAAACATTCAGTACTTC; cdr3_aa: CASSIVGGRENIQYF
clone_size: .; j_call: TRBJ2-7; d_call: .; v_call: TRBV21-1; cdr3_nt: TGTGCCAGCAGCAAAGTCGAGGCAAAGTGGTACGAGCAGTACTTC; cdr3_aa: CASSKVEAKWYEQYF
clone_size: .; j_call: TRBJ2-7; d_call: .; v_call: TRBV12-3/TRBV12-4; cdr3_nt: TGTGCCAGCAGTTTTGGTCTTACGGCCGAGCAGTACTTC; cdr3_aa: CASSFGLTAEQYF
clone_size: .; j_call: TRBJ2-5; d_call: TRBD1; v_call: TRBV28; cdr3_nt: TGTGCCAGCAGTACCCCACAGGGGTCGGAGACCCAGTACTTC; cdr3_aa: CASSTPQGSETQYF
clone_size: .; j_call: TRBJ1-4; d_call: TRBD1; v_call: TRBV24-1; cdr3_nt: TGTGCCACCAGTGATACCCCCCGAGCCGGGACAGGGGAACGGGAAAAACTGTTTTTT; cdr3_aa: CATSDTPRAGTGEREKLFF
clone_size: .; j_call: TRBJ1-6; d_call: .; v_call: TRBV5-4; cdr3_nt: TGTGCCAGCAGCTTGCGAACCGGGGGAGTAAATTCACCCCTCCACTTT; cdr3_aa: CASSLRTGGVNSPLHF
clone_size: once; j_call: TRBJ2-3; d_call: .; v_call: TRBV4-2; cdr3_nt: TGTGCCAGCAGCCACCCCAACCCGGACAATACGCAGTATTTT; cdr3_aa: CASSHPNPDNTQYF
clone_size: .; j_call: TRBJ2-2; d_call: TRBD2; v_call: TRBV4-1; cdr3_nt: TGCGCCAGCAGCCAAGAAGCAGTATCTAGCGGGACCGGGGAGCTGTTTTTT; cdr3_aa: CASSQEAVSSGTGELFF
clone_size: .; j_call: TRBJ1-2; d_call: TRBD1; v_call: TRBV28; cdr3_nt: TGTGCCAGCAGGCCACAGAAAGGGACAGGGGCCGCTGGCTACACCTTC; cdr3_aa: CASRPQKGTGAAGYTF
clone_size: .; j_call: TRBJ2-7; d_call: TRBD1; v_call: TRBV7-9; cdr3_nt: TGTGCCAGCAGCTCAAGGACAGGAACCTCCTACGAGCAGTACTTC; cdr3_aa: CASSSRTGTSYEQYF
clone_size: .; j_call: TRBJ2-1; d_call: TRBD2; v_call: TRBV3-1/TRBV3-2; cdr3_nt: TGTGCCAGCAGCCAAGTAGGTAGCGGGAGGAATTATGAGCAGTTCTTC; cdr3_aa: CASSQVGSGRNYEQFF
clone_size: .; j_call: TRBJ1-1; d_call: .; v_call: TRBV28; cdr3_nt: TGTGCCAGCAGTTCTCGGGACACTGAAGCTTTCTTT; cdr3_aa: CASSSRDTEAFF
clone_size: once; j_call: TRBJ1-2; d_call: .; v_call: TRBV10-3; cdr3_nt: TGTGCCATCAGTGAGTCCGGCACCGGTACCTACACCTTC; cdr3_aa: CAISESGTGTYTF
clone_size: .; j_call: TRBJ2-5; d_call: .; v_call: TRBV7-8; cdr3_nt: TGTGCCAGCAGCCCGCCCGGGAGAGGGGGGTCGGAGACCCAGTACTTC; cdr3_aa: CASSPPGRGGSETQYF
clone_size: .; j_call: TRBJ2-7; d_call: TRBD2; v_call: TRBV18; cdr3_nt: TGTGCCAGCTCACCCCCTAGCGGAGTCTACGAGCAGTACTTC; cdr3_aa: CASSPPSGVYEQYF
clone_size: .; j_call: TRBJ2-3; d_call: .; v_call: TRBV28; cdr3_nt: TGTGCCAGCAGTCCGGTTGGGGGGTACACAGATACGCAGTATTTT; cdr3_aa: CASSPVGGYTDTQYF
clone_size: once; j_call: TRBJ2-1; d_call: .; v_call: TRBV5-6; cdr3_nt: TGTGCCAGCAGCTTGGCCAGCAATGAGCAGTTCTTC; cdr3_aa: CASSLASNEQFF
clone_size: .; j_call: TRBJ2-5; d_call: TRBD2; v_call: TRBV4-2; cdr3_nt: TGTGCCAGCAGCCAAGGTAGCGGGAGTGAGACCCAGTACTTC; cdr3_aa: CASSQGSGSETQYF
clone_size: .; j_call: TRBJ2-1; d_call: TRBD1; v_call: TRBV10-1; cdr3_nt: TGCGCCAGCAGCGAACCAGGACAGGGGGCCGGTGAGCAGTTCTTC; cdr3_aa: CASSEPGQGAGEQFF
clone_size: few; j_call: TRBJ1-1; d_call: .; v_call: TRBV27; cdr3_nt: TGTGCCAGCAGTTTAGACGAACGGATCGAAGCTTTCTTT; cdr3_aa: CASSLDERIEAFF
clone_size: once; j_call: TRBJ2-5; d_call: .; v_call: TRBV6-5; cdr3_nt: TGTGCCAGCAGTTCTCAACTCGGGACATCAAAATTGACCCAGTACTTC; cdr3_aa: CASSSQLGTSKLTQYF
clone_size: .; j_call: TRBJ1-2; d_call: TRBD1; v_call: TRBV3-1/TRBV3-2; cdr3_nt: TGTGCCAGCAGCTCCCAGGGGGTCCATGGCTACACCTTC; cdr3_aa: CASSSQGVHGYTF
clone_size: few; j_call: TRBJ2-2; d_call: TRBD1; v_call: TRBV25-1; cdr3_nt: TGTGCCAGCCAGGACAGGGAGGTCACCGGGGAGCTGTTTTTT; cdr3_aa: CASQDREVTGELFF
clone_size: .; j_call: TRBJ2-3; d_call: TRBD2; v_call: TRBV7-3; cdr3_nt: TGTGCCAGCAGCTCCGTAGGACTAGCGGGTTTTAGCACAGATACGCAGTATTTT; cdr3_aa: CASSSVGLAGFSTDTQYF
clone_size: .; j_call: TRBJ2-2; d_call: .; v_call: TRBV28; cdr3_nt: TGTGCCAGCAGTTTAGTAGTTGTCACCGGGGAGCTGTTTTTT; cdr3_aa: CASSLVVVTGELFF
clone_size: .; j_call: TRBJ2-3; d_call: .; v_call: TRBV24-1; cdr3_nt: TGTGCCACCAGTGATCCCGTACAACCTACAGATACGCAGTATTTT; cdr3_aa: CATSDPVQPTDTQYF
clone_size: .; j_call: TRBJ1-6; d_call: TRBD1; v_call: TRBV18; cdr3_nt: TGTGCCAGCTCACCAGTGGAACAGGGGCGGGAACCCCTCCACTTT; cdr3_aa: CASSPVEQGREPLHF
clone_size: .; j_call: TRBJ2-1; d_call: TRBD2; v_call: TRBV4-1; cdr3_nt: TGCGCCAGCAGCCAGGGGGCTAGCGGGAGCTACAATGAGCAGTTCTTC; cdr3_aa: CASSQGASGSYNEQFF
clone_size: .; j_call: TRBJ2-5; d_call: .; v_call: TRBV11-3; cdr3_nt: TGTGCCAGCAGCTTAGGAGGGGGGGCTCAACGGGAGACCCAGTACTTC; cdr3_aa: CASSLGGGAQRETQYF
clone_size: .; j_call: TRBJ2-7; d_call: TRBD2; v_call: TRBV7-9; cdr3_nt: TGTGCCAGCAGCTTAGGAGCGGGAGGTACCTACGAGCAGTACTTC; cdr3_aa: CASSLGAGGTYEQYF
clone_size: .; j_call: TRBJ1-2; d_call: .; v_call: TRBV24-1; cdr3_nt: TGTGCCACCAGTGATTTCTATGGCTACACCTTC; cdr3_aa: CATSDFYGYTF
clone_size: .; j_call: TRBJ1-2; d_call: .; v_call: TRBV11-1; cdr3_nt: TGTGCCAGCAGCGGGAGCAGTAACTATGGCTACACCTTC; cdr3_aa: CASSGSSNYGYTF
clone_size: .; j_call: TRBJ2-2; d_call: TRBD1; v_call: TRBV11-2; cdr3_nt: TGTGCCAGCAGCTTAACGACAGGGGGGCCCGGGGAGCTGTTTTTT; cdr3_aa: CASSLTTGGPGELFF
clone_size: .; j_call: TRBJ1-1; d_call: TRBD1; v_call: TRBV12-3/TRBV12-4; cdr3_nt: TGTGCCAGCAACCGACAGGGTTTCGCGGAAGCTTTCTTT; cdr3_aa: CASNRQGFAEAFF
clone_size: .; j_call: TRBJ2-7; d_call: TRBD2; v_call: TRBV5-1; cdr3_nt: TGCGCCAGCAGCTTATCTGGGACTAGCCCCCTATACGAGCAGTACTTC; cdr3_aa: CASSLSGTSPLYEQYF
clone_size: .; j_call: TRBJ2-7; d_call: TRBD2; v_call: TRBV6-2/TRBV6-3; cdr3_nt: TGTGCCAGCAGTTACCGGAGCGGGAGCTCCCTCGAGCAGTACTTC; cdr3_aa: CASSYRSGSSLEQYF
clone_size: .; j_call: TRBJ2-1; d_call: TRBD2; v_call: TRBV9; cdr3_nt: TGTGCCAGCAGCGTAATGGGGACTACCCGGGATAGTGAGCAGTTCTTC; cdr3_aa: CASSVMGTTRDSEQFF
clone_size: .; j_call: TRBJ2-1; d_call: TRBD2; v_call: TRBV18; cdr3_nt: TGTGCCAGCTCACCGGCCGGGACTAGCTTTTGGAATGAGCAGTTCTTC; cdr3_aa: CASSPAGTSFWNEQFF